This T cell receptor (beta chain) was identified in a study of T cells in women clearing cervical HPV infection. About the study: Blood came at first lesion visit for cases, post-clearance for controls. Overall study findings and caveats: TRBV6-7 relative abundance averaged approximately 0.11% in cases and about 0.15% in controls. CIN3+ cases had significantly higher TCR repertoire richness than controls, but evenness did not differ.

The CDR3 sequence is 13 residues long. The germline V gene encodes CDR1 SSHAT and CDR2 FNYEAQ (reference sequence). Turning to this clone: Its antigen is not identified. An end of the junction differs from the germline gene, which may be a read error. The CDR3 end falls 3 residues outside the read, so it is completed with the germline J gene.

Measured with immunoSEQ multiplex PCR; TCRdb has only the in-frame clones, and not every one. Its table records 25,000 to 30,000 clones. The chain has TRBV7-7 and TRBJ2-2; D is perhaps TRBD1 (5 bases). This clonotype was obtained from a woman between 18 and 70 years old with a cervical HPV16 infection that either progressed to CIN3+ or cleared (not recorded which). Input material: blood buffy coat. Partial CDR3 DNA: TGTGCTAGCAGCTCCAGGGATATCGGGGAG. It is translated as CASSSRDIGE. The CDR3 in its entirety is CASSSRDIGELFF.